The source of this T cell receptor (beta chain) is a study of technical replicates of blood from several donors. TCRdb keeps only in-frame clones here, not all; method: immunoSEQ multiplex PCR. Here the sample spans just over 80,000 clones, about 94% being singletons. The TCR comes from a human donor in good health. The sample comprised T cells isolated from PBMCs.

The CDR3 sequence: CASSPSGGIGEKLFF. The CDR3 DNA sequence: TGTGCCAGCAGCCCCAGCGGAGGGATAGGAGAAAAACTGTTTTTT. The chain couples TRBV11-2 to TRBJ1-4; D not certain. Germline V gene data show CDR1 as SGHAT and CDR2 as FQNNGV. CDR3 length: 15 amino acids. V dropped 5 bases and J dropped 8 bases, with 18 bases sitting between them. The full variable domain, with the rest looked up from reference TRBV11-2 and TRBJ1-4, is EAGVAQSPRYKIIEKRQSVAFWCNPISGHATLYWYQQILGQGPKLLIQFQNNGVVDDSQLPKDRFSAERLKGVDSTLKIQPAKLEDSAVYLCASSPSGGIGEKLFFGSGTQLSVL.